This passage covers 23 T cell receptor beta chains from one sample sequenced in a study of response to subunit inactivated influenza vaccine. TCRdb independently ran MiXCR on the RT-PCR reads; one entry per CDR3 protein. This table has 430,000 or so distinct CDR3 sequences, about a tenth appearing once. The sample here was PBMCs from blood, taken about 40 days after vaccination. The receptors come from a man aged 50 or older who received an inactivated influenza vaccine.

V gene TRBV28 combines with J gene TRBJ2-7, with 9 bases aligning to TRBD1. In germline, CDR1 is MDHEN, CDR2 SYDVKM. V was pared by 5 bases and J by 2 bases, with 13 bases of the junction left unmatched. The CDR3 runs to 17 residues. CDR3 in DNA: TGTGCCAGCAGTCCAGGATCCGGGACAGGGATCGCCTACGAGCAGTACTTC. Translation gives CASSPGSGTGIAYEQYF.

As for this clonotype: Since a much larger clone is just one base distant, this may be a read error. The J gene is TRBJ2-5, the V gene TRBV20-1; possible D gene TRBD1, 5 bases. Germline V gene lookup returns CDR1 DFQATT and CDR2 SNEGSKA (reference sequence). This CDR3 has 15 residues. Trimming shortened V by 5 bases and J by 2 bases, and 18 bases separated the two germline ends. The CDR3: CSASPFDSPQETQYF. CDR3 sequence (DNA): TGCAGTGCTTCCCCCTTCGACAGCCCTCAAGAGACCCAGTACTTC.

This sequence joins TRBV12-3 or TRBV12-4 and TRBJ2-1; 9 bases agree with TRBD2. This CDR3 is 15 amino acids long. The ends lost 2 bases at V and 7 bases at J; junction bases unmatched: 6. DNA of the CDR3: TGTGCCAGCAGTTTATACAGGCGGGGGGGTAATGAGCAGTTCTTC. This translates into CASSLYRRGGNEQFF.

There are many counts of this clonotype. The chain joins TRBV25-1 to TRBJ2-5, with 7 bases aligning to TRBD1. The CDR3 covers 15 residues. The junction had 5 bases not matched to a gene; V was cut back by 3 bases and J by 1 base. The V gene's germline CDR1 is MGHDK and CDR2 SYGVNS. The chain's CDR3 is CASSEVTGAQETQYF. CDR3 in DNA: TGTGCCAGCAGTGAGGTCACAGGGGCCCAAGAGACCCAGTACTTC.

The table lists this clonotype with many counts. This chain joins TRBV5-1 and TRBJ1-1; D is undetermined. Germline V gives CDR1 SGHRS, CDR2 YFSETQ. The CDR3 totals 15 residues. V gave up 3 bases and J gave up 4 bases, with 16 bases separating them. The CDR3 spells CASSSDGTVGTEAFF. CDR3 DNA: TGCGCCAGCAGCTCCGACGGTACCGTGGGCACTGAAGCTTTCTTT.

V and J are TRBV7-2 and TRBJ2-7; 8 nucleotides match TRBD2. V shed 1 base, J shed 6 bases, and the junction held 11 bases outside the gene matches. The germline gives CDR1 SGHTA, CDR2 FQGNSA. CDR3 length: 16 residues. For the CDR3, the DNA is TGTGCCAGCAGCTTAGTGGCGGGGGGAAGTCGATTCGAGCAGTACTTC. The encoded protein is CASSLVAGGSRFEQYF.

The rearrangement uses TRBV6-1 and TRBJ2-7, with 7 bases identical to TRBD1. The CDR3 totals 14 residues. CDR1 is MNHNS and CDR2 is SASEGT in the germline V gene. V lost 4 bases to trimming and J lost 1 base; unmatched junction nucleotides: 4. CDR3 nucleotides: TGTGCCAGCAGTGGCCAGGGACAGTCCTACGAGCAGTACTTC. Its translation is CASSGQGQSYEQYF.

This clonotype was observed many times. The chain uses TRBV4-2 and TRBJ2-1, with 8 bases that match TRBD2. The germline gives CDR1 LGHNA, CDR2 YNFKEQ. The V and J ends lost 4 bases and 3 bases, in that order; junction bases with no gene match: 5. The CDR3 is made up of 15 amino acids. Here the CDR3 DNA reads TGTGCCAGCAGCCCGAGCGGGGGAGGCTACAATGAGCAGTTCTTC. Translating gives CASSPSGGGYNEQFF.

The chain joins TRBV12-3 or TRBV12-4 to TRBJ1-6, with D possibly being TRBD1 (5 bases). The CDR3 runs 14 residues. The V gene lost 2 bases and the J gene lost 8 bases, with 10 bases spanning the gap. The CDR3 loop reads CASSLHGTYSPLHF. Here the CDR3 DNA reads TGTGCCAGCAGTTTACACGGGACTTATTCACCCCTCCACTTT.

The chain recombines TRBV20-1 with TRBJ2-3; 9 bases align to TRBD1. Unmatched junction bases numbered 17, after V lost 5 bases and J lost 8 bases. CDR1 is DFQATT, CDR2 SNEGSKA, per germline (reference sequence). This CDR3 has 16 residues. The CDR3 DNA reads TGCAGTGCTGAACCCCGGGACAGGGTGTGGTCGGCTACGCAGTATTTT. This translates into CSAEPRDRVWSATQYF.

The chain has TRBV20-1 and TRBJ1-6; D not certain. Germline CDR1 reads DFQATT; CDR2 reads SNEGSKA (reference sequence). The CDR3 totals 16 residues. Deletions cut 3 bases from V and 7 bases from J, with 19 bases between. This CDR3 reads CSASPFQISPNSPLHF. As DNA, the CDR3 is TGCAGTGCTAGTCCGTTCCAGATATCTCCGAATTCACCCCTCCACTTT.

This chain connects TRBV7-2 to TRBJ2-1; D is perhaps TRBD2 (5 bases). The V end was cut by 4 bases, the J end by 6 bases, with 13 bases between. The germline V gene has CDR1 SGHTA and CDR2 FQGNSA. The CDR3 is 14 amino acids. CDR3 region: CASSSILVGNEQFF. The CDR3 nucleotides read TGTGCCAGCAGCTCAATACTAGTGGGCAATGAGCAGTTCTTC.

This clonotype was counted many times. The gene calls are TRBV5-1 and TRBJ1-4; no definite D call. V was pared by 4 bases and J by 8 bases, with 15 bases between. Per the germline V gene, CDR1 is SGHRS and CDR2 is YFSETQ. The CDR3 is 14 residues long. CDR3 protein: CASSPGGSVEKLFF. CDR3 coding DNA: TGCGCCAGCAGCCCCGGCGGATCGGTGGAAAAACTGTTTTTT.

Many counts were recorded for this clonotype. J is TRBJ2-1 and V is TRBV5-4; the D gene could be TRBD1 or TRBD2 (6 bases each). Germline loops: CDR1 SGHNT, CDR2 YYREEE (reference sequence). The CDR3 length is 14 residues. Trimming took off 1 base at V and 6 bases at J, with 11 bases between the two ends. CDR3 sequence reads: CASSLSTGANEQFF. The DNA of the CDR3 is TGTGCCAGCAGCTTGTCGACGGGGGCCAATGAGCAGTTCTTC.

The chain uses TRBV21-1 and TRBJ1-2. TRBV21-1 is described as a pseudogene. The CDR3 sequence is 16 residues long. The CDR3 spells CASSKFLTGVAYGYTF. CDR3 DNA sequence: TGTGCCAGCAGCAAATTTCTTACAGGAGTAGCCTATGGCTACACCTTC.

This clonotype has ten or more counts. V gene TRBV5-1 combines with J gene TRBJ2-2; the match to TRBD2 covers 10 bases. Germline values: CDR1 SGHRS, CDR2 YFSETQ. The junction had 9 bases not matched to a gene; V was cut back by 4 bases and J by 6 bases. CDR3 length equals 16 residues. CDR3 in amino acids: CASSKRSLAGAGELFF. The CDR3, as DNA: TGCGCCAGCAGCAAAAGGTCCCTAGCGGGAGCCGGGGAGCTGTTTTTT.

This clonotype was recorded a few times. The chain has TRBV5-1 and TRBJ2-6; D possibly matches TRBD1 or TRBD2 (5 bases each). Germline assignment: CDR1 SGHRS and CDR2 YFSETQ. CDR3 size: 16 residues. The V gene lost 0 bases and the J gene lost 0 bases, with 7 bases spanning the gap. The CDR3 bases are TGCGCCAGCAGCTTGGGAGGGGACTCTGGGGCCAACGTCCTGACTTTC. Translated, it gives CASSLGGDSGANVLTF.

This clonotype came up many times. The V and J genes are TRBV5-1 and TRBJ2-3; D remains ambiguous. The CDR3 consists of 12 residues. Trimming stripped 3 bases from V and 5 bases from J, with 7 bases between. Germline V gene lookup returns CDR1 SGHRS and CDR2 YFSETQ. The CDR3 sequence is CASSWPRDTQYF. The CDR3 bases are TGCGCCAGCAGCTGGCCTCGAGATACGCAGTATTTT.

This clonotype was picked up a small number of times. This sequence joins TRBV20-1 and TRBJ1-2, with D possibly matching TRBD1 (5 bases). Germline loops: CDR1 DFQATT, CDR2 SNEGSKA (reference sequence). V was pared by 3 bases and J by 3 bases, with 11 bases between. The CDR3 is 13 residues long. DNA of the CDR3: TGCAGTGCTAGCATCGGGGGTGACTATGGCTACACCTTC. Translation gives CSASIGGDYGYTF.

This clonotype was picked up many times. J is TRBJ2-1 and V is TRBV6-5, with TRBD2 matching over 7 bases. Germline-derived CDR1 and CDR2 are MNHEY and SVGAGI. V dropped 2 bases and J dropped 5; count of bases not matched to a gene: 9. CDR3 size: 16 residues. As DNA, the CDR3 is TGTGCCAGCAGTTACGACGAAGGACTAGTTCACAATGAGCAGTTCTTC. Translating gives CASSYDEGLVHNEQFF.

This chain links TRBV20-1 with TRBJ2-6; maybe TRBD2 (6 bases). This CDR3 comprises 14 residues. V gave up 1 base and J gave up 3 bases, with 7 bases separating them. Germline CDR1 DFQATT, CDR2 SNEGSKA (reference sequence). In nucleotides, the CDR3 is TGCAGTGCTAGAGGGGGAGGTGGGGCCAACGTCCTGACTTTC. Its protein product is CSARGGGGANVLTF.

This clonotype was observed a few times. This chain links TRBV5-1 with TRBJ2-2; 7 positions match TRBD1. With 5 bases clipped from V and 0 bases from J, the junction kept 4 bases outside the gene matches. The length of the CDR3 is 15 residues. Germline values: CDR1 SGHRS, CDR2 YFSETQ. CDR3 region: CASRETGTNTGELFF. The DNA of the CDR3 is TGCGCCAGCAGAGAGACAGGGACGAACACCGGGGAGCTGTTTTTT.

This clonotype was seen a handful of times. The chain links TRBV10-3 to TRBJ2-6; 8 bases agree with TRBD1. The CDR3 contains 17 residues. The V gene's germline CDR1 is ENHRY and CDR2 SYGVKD. V trimming: 6 bases; J trimming: 0 bases; junction bases outside the gene matches: 7. DNA for the CDR3: TGTGCCATCAGGAAGGACAGGGATAGCTCTGGGGCCAACGTCCTGACTTTC. The encoded protein is CAIRKDRDSSGANVLTF.